Each of the 27 T cell receptor beta chains below was sequenced from the same sample in a study of T cell responses to AZD1222 COVID-19 vaccine. The method was immunoSEQ multiplex PCR; TCRdb's version includes in-frame clones alone and lacks a portion of them. The repertoire includes 35,000 to 45,000 clones, over 80% of them detected once, and 15% to 20% sits in the top ten. This material consisted of peripheral blood, taken 28 days after the second AZD1222 dose. Source of these receptors: an adult who received the AZD1222 COVID-19 vaccine.

The V gene is TRBV5-1, the J gene TRBJ1-1; D gene ambiguous. Trimming pared 1 base from V and 5 bases from J, leaving 9 bases between. CDR3 size: 13 residues. Germline-derived CDR1 and CDR2 are SGHRS and YFSETQ. CDR3 DNA: TGCGCCAGCAGCTTGTGGTCCCAAACTGAAGCTTTCTTT. It is translated as CASSLWSQTEAFF.

The chain joins TRBV3-1 (or the pseudogene TRBV3-2) to TRBJ1-2; D might be TRBD1 (5 bases). The V and J ends lost 1 base and 4 bases respectively, with 10 bases between them. The CDR3 extends over 14 amino acids. Germline V CDR1 and CDR2: LGHDT, YNNKEL (reference sequence). The CDR3 nucleotides read TGTGCCAGCAGCCAAGCGGGACTCTTCTATGGCTACACCTTC. Translating it yields CASSQAGLFYGYTF.

This clone was found once. The chain couples TRBV6-5 to TRBJ1-6, with D unresolved. The germline V gene has CDR1 MNHEY and CDR2 SVGAGI. The ends were cut back, 0 bases at V and 7 bases at J, with 4 bases in the middle. The CDR3 has 13 residues. CDR3 amino acids: CASSYSGNSPLHF. CDR3 sequence (DNA): TGTGCCAGCAGTTACTCAGGAAATTCACCCCTCCACTTT.

The rearrangement joins TRBV11-2 to TRBJ1-6, with D possibly TRBD1 on 5 matching bases. Germline V gene lookup returns CDR1 SGHAT and CDR2 FQNNGV. Trimming took off 1 base at V and 14 bases at J, with 12 bases between the two ends. The CDR3 runs to 13 residues. The CDR3 sequence is CASSLGGLGALHF. The CDR3 DNA follows: TGTGCCAGCAGCTTAGGGGGTCTGGGGGCCCTCCACTTT. The full variable domain, its missing parts supplied by reference TRBV11-2 and TRBJ1-6, is EAGVAQSPRYKIIEKRQSVAFWCNPISGHATLYWYQQILGQGPKLLIQFQNNGVVDDSQLPKDRFSAERLKGVDSTLKIQPAKLEDSAVYLCASSLGGLGALHFGNGTRLTVT.

This chain uses TRBV19 with TRBJ2-1, with D unresolved. The CDR3 loop spans 15 amino acids. Looked up from germline, CDR1 is LNHDA and CDR2 is SQIVND (reference sequence). Trimming took 3 bases from V and 0 from J, leaving 9 bases between them. The CDR3 protein is CASSIAANSYNEQFF. DNA of the CDR3: TGTGCCAGTAGTATCGCGGCCAACTCCTACAATGAGCAGTTCTTC.

The V and J genes are TRBV19 and TRBJ1-2, with D possibly matching TRBD1 (5 bases). Germline V gives CDR1 LNHDA, CDR2 SQIVND (reference sequence). The CDR3 is 11 amino acids. Trimming took 8 bases from V and 8 from J, leaving 12 bases between them. CDR3 in DNA: TGTGCCAGTTGGTGGGGCAGAGGCTACACCTTC. Protein product: CASWWGRGYTF. Complete variable domain (other parts from reference TRBV19 and TRBJ1-2): DGGITQSPKYLFRKEGQNVTLSCEQNLNHDAMYWYRQDPGQGLRLIYYSQIVNDFQKGDIAEGYSVSREKKESFPLTVTSAQKNPTAFYLCASWWGRGYTFGSGTRLTVV.

The J gene is TRBJ2-5, the V gene TRBV5-1; the D gene is possibly TRBD1 (5 bases). Trimming cost V 2 bases and J 4 bases, with 12 bases left between them. This CDR3 is 14 amino acids long. Germline assignment: CDR1 SGHRS and CDR2 YFSETQ. DNA for the CDR3: TGCGCCAGCAGCTTAACCTGGGGCGGAGAGACCCAGTACTTC. Translating it yields CASSLTWGGETQYF.

The chain combines TRBV7-2 with TRBJ1-5; maybe TRBD1 (5 bases). This CDR3 has 16 amino acids. V was clipped by 1 base and J by 6 bases, with 16 bases between them. CDR1 and CDR2 from the germline V gene are SGHTA and FQGNSA. The CDR3 nucleotides read TGTGCCAGCAGCTTAGTGGTCAGCAGGGCAATTCAGCCCCAGCATTTT. Residues: CASSLVVSRAIQPQHF.

J is TRBJ1-2 and V is TRBV5-1; 8 nucleotides agree with TRBD1. J lost 7 bases, V lost 3 bases, and 5 bases had no gene match. Germline values: CDR1 SGHRS, CDR2 YFSETQ. The CDR3 spans 13 residues. CDR3 amino acids: CASSSTGVGGYTF. CDR3 DNA sequence: TGCGCCAGCAGCTCGACAGGGGTCGGTGGCTACACCTTC. Full variable domain (outside the CDR3, taken from reference TRBV5-1 and TRBJ1-2): KAGVTQTPRYLIKTRGQQVTLSCSPISGHRSVSWYQQTPGQGLQFLFEYFSETQRNKGNFPGRFSGRQFSNSRSEMNVSTLELGDSALYLCASSSTGVGGYTFGSGTRLTVV.

The CDR3 bases are TGTGCCAGTAGTACGCCAGGGAGGGGGCGAGATCAGCCCCAGCATTTT. Amino acid sequence: CASSTPGRGRDQPQHF. The gene calls are TRBV19 and TRBJ1-5; 7 bases line up with TRBD1. The V segment lost 4 bases and the J segment 5 bases; nucleotides outside the gene matches: 11. Germline loops: CDR1 LNHDA, CDR2 SQIVND (reference sequence). This CDR3 is 16 amino acids long.

The chain links TRBV9 to TRBJ2-2; D is unresolved. Germline V gives CDR1 SGDLS, CDR2 YYNGEE. The V gene lost 2 bases and the J gene lost 6 bases, with 8 bases spanning the gap. The CDR3 runs 13 residues. In nucleotides, the CDR3 is TGTGCCAGCAGCGTTCCGGTCTCCGGGGAGCTGTTTTTT. The encoded protein is CASSVPVSGELFF.

The rearrangement uses TRBV19 and TRBJ2-2, with TRBD1 as a possible D gene (6 bases). This CDR3 has 14 residues. The ends were cut back, 3 bases at V and 6 bases at J, with 11 bases in the middle. CDR1 is LNHDA, CDR2 SQIVND, per germline (reference sequence). The CDR3 sequence is CASSITGKAGELFF. In DNA form, the CDR3 reads TGTGCCAGTAGTATTACAGGGAAGGCCGGGGAGCTGTTTTTT. Using reference TRBV19 and TRBJ2-2 for the parts outside the CDR3, the full variable domain is DGGITQSPKYLFRKEGQNVTLSCEQNLNHDAMYWYRQDPGQGLRLIYYSQIVNDFQKGDIAEGYSVSREKKESFPLTVTSAQKNPTAFYLCASSITGKAGELFFGEGSRLTVL.

The gene calls are TRBV28 and TRBJ1-5, with D perhaps matching TRBD1 (6 bases). The V gene's germline CDR1 is MDHEN and CDR2 SYDVKM. The CDR3 consists of 12 residues. V shed 4 bases and J shed 10 bases, with 11 bases lying between them. CDR3 DNA sequence: TGTGCCAGCAGTTGGGGGGGCCGACCCCAGCATTTT. Its translation: CASSWGGRPQHF.

The sample holds a few counts of this clone. The rearrangement links TRBV29-1 to TRBJ2-7, with 8 bases aligning to TRBD2. From germline, CDR1 is SQVTM and CDR2 ANQGSEA. This CDR3 has 16 amino acids. Unmatched junction bases numbered 14, after V lost 4 bases and J lost 3 bases. CDR3 coding DNA: TGCAGCGTTGTTCCCCCCGGGAGGGGGGCAAACTACGAGCAGTACTTC. This encodes CSVVPPGRGANYEQYF.

The V gene is TRBV5-4, the J gene TRBJ1-2; D possibly corresponds to TRBD1 (5 bases). The CDR3 spans 14 residues. The germline V and J ends were trimmed by 0 bases and 5 bases, with 11 bases remaining between them. CDR1 and CDR2 (germline): SGHNT, YYREEE (reference sequence). CDR3 protein: CASSLVDQGYGYTF. Written as DNA, the CDR3 is TGTGCCAGCAGCTTGGTCGACCAGGGTTATGGCTACACCTTC.

V and J are TRBV7-8 and TRBJ1-2, with D perhaps matching TRBD1 (6 bases). Trimming shortened V by 5 bases and J by 7 bases, and 17 bases separated the two germline ends. The CDR3 length is 14 residues. Germline CDR1 and CDR2: SGHVS and FQNEAQ. CDR3: CASSVGQNLGGYTF. For the CDR3, the DNA is TGTGCCAGCAGCGTAGGACAGAACTTGGGTGGCTACACCTTC. Full variable domain (missing parts from reference TRBV7-8 and TRBJ1-2): GAGVSQSPRYKVAKRGQDVALRCDPISGHVSLFWYQQALGQGPEFLTYFQNEAQLDKSGLPSDRFFAERPEGSVSTLKIQRTQQEDSAVYLCASSVGQNLGGYTFGSGTRLTVV.

The chain employs TRBV11-2 and TRBJ1-1; 10 bases are shared with TRBD1. Germline loops: CDR1 SGHAT, CDR2 FQNNGV. V shed 4 bases and J 5 bases; nucleotides not matched to a gene: 7. The CDR3 totals 15 residues. The CDR3 bases are TGTGCCAGCAGCTCGGCGGGACAGGGGAGTACTGAAGCTTTCTTT. Amino acid sequence: CASSSAGQGSTEAFF.

The chain recombines TRBV3-1 (or the pseudogene TRBV3-2) with TRBJ2-1; 8 bases line up with TRBD2. J gave up 7 bases and V 0 bases, and 5 bases lay outside the gene matches. The germline V gene encodes CDR1 LGHDT and CDR2 YNNKEL (reference sequence). The CDR3 consists of 15 residues. The CDR3 is CASSQEITGGNEQFF. CDR3 DNA sequence: TGTGCCAGCAGCCAAGAAATCACGGGGGGGAATGAGCAGTTCTTC.

The chain recombines TRBV10-3 with TRBJ2-7; tentatively, D is TRBD2 (6 bases). V shed 2 bases and J shed 6 bases, with 17 bases lying between them. Germline CDR1 is ENHRY and CDR2 is SYGVKD. The CDR3 contains 15 residues. The CDR3 coding sequence is TGTGCCATCAGTGAGAGGAGGGATCGGATTGGCGAGCAGTACTTC. It translates to CAISERRDRIGEQYF.

The rearrangement joins TRBV5-6 to TRBJ1-2; perhaps TRBD1 as D (6 bases). Germline loops: CDR1 SGHDT, CDR2 YYEEEE. The CDR3 length is 15 residues. V was shortened by 3 bases and J by 3 bases, with 15 bases between the two germline ends. CDR3 DNA: TGTGCCAGCAGCTCCGCGGAACAGGGTGACTATGGCTACACCTTC. This gives the protein CASSSAEQGDYGYTF.

V and J are TRBV13 and TRBJ1-1; tentative D call: TRBD1 (5 bases). V was cut by 0 bases and J by 4 bases, with 6 bases left in between. The germline V gene has CDR1 PRHDT and CDR2 FYEKMQ (reference sequence). This CDR3 region has 13 residues. The CDR3 DNA is TGTGCCAGCAGCTTAGGCGGGGGCACTGAAGCTTTCTTT. Translating it yields CASSLGGGTEAFF.

This chain uses TRBV5-5 with TRBJ1-3; possibly TRBD1 for D (5 bases). The CDR3 totals 15 residues. V lost 6 bases and J lost 3, with 16 bases in between. CDR1 is SGHKS and CDR2 is YYEKEE in the germline V gene (reference sequence). The CDR3 bases are TGTGCCAGCACCGGGGCACGGTTTAGTGGAAACACCATATATTTT. It translates to CASTGARFSGNTIYF.

The chain links TRBV4-2 to TRBJ1-3, with a possible D match to TRBD1 (6 bases). Per germline, CDR1 LGHNA and CDR2 YNFKEQ. The CDR3 is 12 residues long. V was cut by 5 bases and J by 7 bases, with 9 bases left in between. The chain's CDR3 is CASSIQGNTIYF. The CDR3 DNA sequence: TGTGCCAGCAGCATCCAGGGGAACACCATATATTTT.

The rearrangement joins TRBV6-8 to TRBJ2-5; D possibly corresponds to TRBD1 (6 bases). V lost 0 bases and J lost 2, with 16 bases in between. Germline V CDR1 and CDR2: MNHGY, SAAAGT. There are 17 residues in the CDR3. The CDR3 DNA follows: TGTGCCAGCAGTTACTCGATGGACAGTCCACTACAAGAGACCCAGTACTTC. It is translated as CASSYSMDSPLQETQYF.

This clone was seen only once. This chain uses TRBV6-1 with TRBJ1-2, with D perhaps matching TRBD1 (6 bases). This CDR3 is 16 amino acids long. Trimming left V 4 bases short and J 3 bases short, with 18 bases between. CDR1 is MNHNS, CDR2 SASEGT, per germline. CDR3 in amino acids: CASSGTVPLLHYGYTF. CDR3 sequence (DNA): TGTGCCAGCAGTGGGACAGTTCCCCTCCTTCACTATGGCTACACCTTC.

The chain couples TRBV30 to TRBJ1-6; no clear D gene. The V gene lost 2 bases and the J gene lost 3 bases, with 5 bases spanning the gap. The CDR3 length is 13 residues. Per germline, CDR1 GTSNPN and CDR2 SVGIG (reference sequence). The CDR3 protein is CAWSPSYNSPLHF. The CDR3 coding sequence is TGTGCCTGGAGTCCGAGCTATAATTCACCCCTCCACTTT. The full variable domain, rest sourced from reference TRBV30 and TRBJ1-6, is SQTIHQWPATLVQPVGSPLSLECTVEGTSNPNLYWYRQAAGRGLQLLFYSVGIGQISSEVPQNLSASRPQDRQFILSSKKLLLSDSGFYLCAWSPSYNSPLHFGNGTRLTVT.

V is TRBV5-6 and J is TRBJ2-7, with D maybe TRBD2 (5 bases). CDR1 and CDR2 (germline): SGHDT, YYEEEE. Trimming pared 1 base from V and 6 bases from J, leaving 8 bases between. The CDR3 is made up of 12 amino acids. The CDR3 reads CASSLSRGEQYF. The CDR3 nucleotides are TGTGCCAGCAGCTTGTCCCGGGGCGAGCAGTACTTC. Together with reference TRBV5-6 and TRBJ2-7, the CDR3 gives the full variable domain: DAGVTQSPTHLIKTRGQQVTLRCSPKSGHDTVSWYQQALGQGPQFIFQYYEEEERQRGNFPDRFSGHQFPNYSSELNVNALLLGDSALYLCASSLSRGEQYFGPGTRLTVT.